This TCR beta chain originates from a study of cytomegalovirus exposure and HLA in healthy donors. On the study more broadly: Caucasian-associated ancestry cluster membership applied to about 77% of nearly 400 genotyped donors.

Concerning this clone itself: Its cognate antigen is unknown.

Study-level results: A later analysis linked a missense variant in DCLRE1C to the trimming of TCR beta V and J genes. Several of the most significant clusters appeared, in a later analysis, to be linked to common viral pathogens.

With 60 Vbeta and 13 Jbeta primers, the PCR was carried out. TCRdb keeps only in-frame clones here, not all; method: immunoSEQ multiplex PCR. The sample has about 160,000 clones, around 85% seen once. CDR3 length: 17 amino acids. V lost 6 bases, J lost 0 bases, and 10 bases stayed unmatched. Germline V gives CDR1 SNHLY, CDR2 FYNNEI. What was sequenced was PBMCs. This clonotype was obtained from a middle-aged man in good health and CMV-seropositive. J is TRBJ2-4 and V is TRBV2; 8 bases agree with TRBD1. CDR3 nucleotide sequence: TGTGCCAGCAGCGGGACAGGATACTTGAGAGCCAAAAACATTCAGTACTTC. Its protein is CASSGTGYLRAKNIQYF.